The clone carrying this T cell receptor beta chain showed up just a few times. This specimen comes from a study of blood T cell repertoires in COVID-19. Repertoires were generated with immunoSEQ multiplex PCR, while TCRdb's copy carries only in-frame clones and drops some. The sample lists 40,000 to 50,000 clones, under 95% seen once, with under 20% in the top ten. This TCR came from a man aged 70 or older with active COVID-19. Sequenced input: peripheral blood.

CDR3 loop: CSGLPTEAFF. The CDR3 DNA reads TGCAGTGGACTACCCACTGAAGCTTTCTTT. V gene TRBV20-1 combines with J gene TRBJ1-1; D gene uncertain. The CDR3 runs 10 residues. Germline CDR1 reads DFQATT; CDR2 reads SNEGSKA (reference sequence). Trimming removed 7 bases from V and 4 bases from J, with 7 bases in between.